This T cell receptor (beta chain) was identified in a study of blood T cell repertoires in COVID-19. Study in general: The origin of the acute and convalescent COVID-19 samples was the United States, Italy and Spain. T cells, B-cell-depleted T cells, or PBMCs supplied cDNA or gDNA.

Authors' processing steps: Nucleated cell number was recorded as an estimate derived from reference gene primer amplification. Profiling relied on immunoSEQ multiplex PCR, and the TCRdb table lists in-frame clones only, not all of them. V, J and clone size are taken as reported in that table, and D and trimming were inferred from the DNA itself. This table has 150,000 to 200,000 clones, about three quarters appearing once. J lost 5 bases, V lost 0 bases, and 4 bases had no gene match. The CDR3 loop spans 14 amino acids. Germline CDR1 and CDR2: SGHTA and FQGTGA. Sequencing was carried out using peripheral blood. The rearrangement joins TRBV7-3 to TRBJ2-7; 7 nucleotides line up with TRBD1. This TCR was recovered from a woman in her 70s with acute or convalescent COVID-19. This CDR3 reads CASSLTGQGDEQYF. The CDR3 nucleotides are TGTGCCAGCAGCTTAACGGGGCAGGGGGACGAGCAGTACTTC.